These 30 T cell receptor beta chains came from one sample sequenced in a study of cytomegalovirus exposure and HLA in healthy donors. PCR involved 60 Vbeta and 13 Jbeta primers. Generated by immunoSEQ multiplex PCR, the TCRdb table keeps only in-frame clones and is missing some. The sample has 150,000 to 200,000 clones; approximately 85% are singletons. Sequences were obtained from PBMCs. These receptors were taken from a man younger than 30 in good health and CMV-seronegative.

This sequence joins TRBV6-5 and TRBJ2-2; TRBD2 matches 7 bases. The CDR3 has 14 residues. Looked up from germline, CDR1 is MNHEY and CDR2 is SVGAGI. V was clipped by 6 bases and J by 8 bases; unmatched bases: 9. As DNA, the CDR3 is TGTGCCAGCAGCCCGACTAGCTTACAAGGGGAGCTGTTTTTT. It yields the protein CASSPTSLQGELFF.

J is TRBJ2-3 and V is TRBV9, with TRBD2 matching 8 bases. Germline-derived CDR1 and CDR2 are SGDLS and YYNGEE. The CDR3 covers 16 residues. V was clipped by 0 bases and J by 1 base; unmatched bases: 4. In DNA form, the CDR3 reads TGTGCCAGCAGCGTAGATCCAGCGGGAGGCACAGATACGCAGTATTTT. It specifies CASSVDPAGGTDTQYF. Using reference TRBV9 and TRBJ2-3 for the parts outside the CDR3, the full variable domain is DSGVTQTPKHLITATGQRVTLRCSPRSGDLSVYWYQQSLDQGLQFLIQYYNGEERAKGNILERFSAQQFPDLHSELNLSSLELGDSALYFCASSVDPAGGTDTQYFGPGTRLTVL.

The chain has TRBV5-1 and TRBJ2-5, with 8 bases matching TRBD2. V lost 1 base, J lost 2 bases, and 10 bases stayed unmatched. Germline loops: CDR1 SGHRS, CDR2 YFSETQ. CDR3 length: 17 amino acids. The CDR3 DNA is TGCGCCAGCAGCTTGATGTCGGGCGGGGGGTTACAAGAGACCCAGTACTTC. This sequence encodes CASSLMSGGGLQETQYF.

The rearrangement links TRBV15 to TRBJ1-2, with D tentatively TRBD1 (6 bases). CDR3 length equals 12 residues. V gave up 5 bases and J gave up 7 bases, with 11 bases separating them. Germline values: CDR1 LNHNV, CDR2 YYDKDF (reference sequence). Here the CDR3 reads CATSLRGGGYTF. As DNA, the CDR3 is TGTGCCACCAGCCTCAGGGGTGGTGGCTACACCTTC.

The chain links TRBV5-1 to TRBJ2-3, with D possibly matching TRBD1 (6 bases). Germline CDR1 SGHRS, CDR2 YFSETQ. V was pared by 4 bases and J by 7 bases, with 16 bases between. CDR3 size: 14 residues. The CDR3 sequence: CASSPQGSRNTQYF. The CDR3 DNA sequence: TGCGCCAGCAGCCCACAGGGTTCCAGGAATACGCAGTATTTT.

This sequence joins TRBV29-1 and TRBJ1-1; D is uncertain. V lost 3 bases, J lost 1 base, and 9 bases lay in between. The V gene's germline CDR1 is SQVTM and CDR2 ANQGSEA. The CDR3 consists of 13 residues. In DNA, the CDR3 is TGCAGCGTTGATCCCCCCGGGAACACTGAAGCTTTCTTT. Protein product: CSVDPPGNTEAFF.

This clone turned up a few times. CDR3 coding DNA: TGCGCCAGCAGTAGGGACAGCTATTCACCCCTCCACTTT. The encoded protein is CASSRDSYSPLHF. The genes are TRBV10-1 and TRBJ1-6, with 7 bases identical to TRBD1. Trimming removed 5 bases from V and 8 bases from J; junction bases left unmatched: 3. Looked up from germline, CDR1 is WNHNN and CDR2 is SYGVQD (reference sequence). The CDR3 sequence is 13 residues long.

The chain is built from TRBV6-6 and TRBJ2-5; D unresolved. The V gene lost 0 bases and the J gene lost 5 bases, with 10 bases spanning the gap. This CDR3 spans 14 amino acids. Looked up from germline, CDR1 is MNHNY and CDR2 is SVGAGI (reference sequence). The CDR3 region has the DNA TGTGCCAGCAGTTACTCCGTTCCGAGGGAGACCCAGTACTTC. Encoded protein: CASSYSVPRETQYF.

The sample holds one count of this clone. The chain recombines TRBV27 with TRBJ2-7, with 8 bases that match TRBD1. In germline, CDR1 is MNHEY, CDR2 SMNVEV (reference sequence). J lost 2 bases, V lost 5 bases, and 8 bases had no gene match. This CDR3 has 15 residues. CDR3 sequence: CASSPADRVPYEQYF. CDR3 bases: TGTGCCAGCAGTCCGGCGGACAGGGTCCCCTACGAGCAGTACTTC.

This clone was seen a handful of times. J is TRBJ2-7 and V is TRBV4-2; 11 nucleotides match TRBD2. The CDR3 is made up of 15 amino acids. Unmatched junction bases numbered 6, after V lost 5 bases and J lost 3 bases. Germline V gene data show CDR1 as LGHNA and CDR2 as YNFKEQ. CDR3: CASSETSGVLYEQYF. The CDR3 region has the DNA TGTGCCAGCAGCGAGACTAGCGGGGTTCTCTACGAGCAGTACTTC.

J is TRBJ1-2 and V is TRBV7-9, with unresolved D. The CDR3 loop spans 17 amino acids. CDR1 is SEHNR, CDR2 FQNEAQ, per germline (reference sequence). Trimming stripped 3 bases from V and 1 base from J, with 18 bases between. CDR3: CASSFLAPPLGNYGYTF. The CDR3 DNA follows: TGTGCCAGCAGCTTTTTAGCCCCCCCATTGGGTAACTATGGCTACACCTTC.

J is TRBJ2-7 and V is TRBV13; TRBD2 matches at 11 bases. Germline V lookup: CDR1 PRHDT, CDR2 FYEKMQ (reference sequence). This CDR3 spans 18 amino acids. With 5 bases clipped from V and 0 bases from J, the junction kept 12 bases outside the gene matches. As DNA, the CDR3 is TGTGCCAGCAGCCACAGGGTAGCGGGAGGGGGGGGCTCCTACGAGCAGTACTTC. This codes for CASSHRVAGGGGSYEQYF.

The chain couples TRBV7-9 to TRBJ2-3; a weak D match, TRBD1 (6 bases). The CDR3 loop spans 15 amino acids. In germline, CDR1 is SEHNR, CDR2 FQNEAQ (reference sequence). V lost 0 bases and J lost 0, with 7 bases in between. The CDR3 is CASSLAGASTDTQYF. The CDR3 DNA is TGTGCCAGCAGCTTAGCGGGGGCCAGCACAGATACGCAGTATTTT.

This clone was seen a few times. For the CDR3, the DNA is TGTGCCAGCAGCTTCCGGGGGAGCACAGATACGCAGTATTTT. This encodes CASSFRGSTDTQYF. The rearrangement joins TRBV7-2 to TRBJ2-3; D is possibly TRBD2 (6 bases). Trimming took 3 bases from V and 0 from J, leaving 7 bases between them. Germline values: CDR1 SGHTA, CDR2 FQGNSA. The CDR3 extends over 14 amino acids.

The V call is TRBV5-4, the J call TRBJ1-2; 9 bases are shared with TRBD1. From germline, CDR1 is SGHNT and CDR2 YYREEE (reference sequence). The CDR3 is 13 residues long. V was pared by 4 bases and J by 8 bases, with 6 bases of the junction left unmatched. CDR3 loop: CASSTGTGKGYTF. The DNA of the CDR3 is TGTGCCAGCAGCACCGGGACAGGGAAAGGCTACACCTTC.

This clone has only one observation. The chain uses TRBV9 and TRBJ2-5; 8 bases are a match to TRBD1. J lost 5 bases, V lost 0 bases, and 12 bases had no gene match. The CDR3 is 17 residues long. Looked up from germline, CDR1 is SGDLS and CDR2 is YYNGEE. CDR3 bases: TGTGCCAGCAGCGTAGTCGCGGGGTCAGGGGGCGAGGAGACCCAGTACTTC. Its protein product is CASSVVAGSGGEETQYF.

This clone was seen a handful of times. V usage is TRBV6-4 and J usage is TRBJ1-1, with D hard to call. The CDR3 totals 14 residues. The germline V gene encodes CDR1 MRHNA and CDR2 SNTAGT. The V and J ends lost 0 bases and 0 bases respectively, with 5 bases between them. The CDR3 DNA sequence: TGTGCCAGCAGTGACTCCATCATGAACACTGAAGCTTTCTTT. Translated, it gives CASSDSIMNTEAFF.

The chain is built from TRBV30 and TRBJ2-7, with TRBD2 as a possible D gene (6 bases). Germline CDR1 GTSNPN, CDR2 SVGIG (reference sequence). The CDR3 runs 14 residues. Trimming took 4 bases from V and 0 from J, leaving 13 bases between them. The CDR3, as DNA: TGTGCCTGGACTCCCGGACTAAGCTCCTACGAGCAGTACTTC. Translation gives CAWTPGLSSYEQYF.

V and J are TRBV27 and TRBJ1-5, with D possibly matching TRBD1 (5 bases). Germline lookup yields CDR1 MNHEY and CDR2 SMNVEV (reference sequence). The CDR3 spans 16 residues. V lost 5 bases and J lost 5, with 19 bases in between. CDR3 sequence (DNA): TGTGCCAGCAGTCCCCGCGCCGGCCAGGGATATCAGCCCCAGCATTTT. Its protein is CASSPRAGQGYQPQHF.

The J gene is TRBJ2-7, the V gene TRBV6-1; the match to TRBD2 covers 7 bases. This CDR3 region has 15 residues. Germline V CDR1 and CDR2: MNHNS, SASEGT. V trimming: 5 bases; J trimming: 0 bases; junction bases outside the gene matches: 7. This chain's CDR3 is CASSRLARSSYEQYF. CDR3 nucleotides: TGTGCCAGCAGTCGACTAGCTAGAAGCTCCTACGAGCAGTACTTC.

V is TRBV5-1 and J is TRBJ2-1; a weak D match, TRBD2 (5 bases). From germline, CDR1 is SGHRS and CDR2 YFSETQ. The CDR3 consists of 15 residues. The V and J ends lost 0 bases and 4 bases respectively, with 11 bases between them. Here the CDR3 DNA reads TGCGCCAGCAGCTTGGCCGCCACGGGGTACAATGAGCAGTTCTTC. It encodes CASSLAATGYNEQFF.

The J gene is TRBJ1-2, the V gene TRBV11-2; D possibly corresponds to TRBD1 (6 bases). CDR1 is SGHAT and CDR2 is FQNNGV in the germline V gene. V gave up 1 base and J gave up 7 bases, with 13 bases separating them. The CDR3 runs 14 residues. Written as DNA, the CDR3 is TGTGCCAGCAGCTTAGCGGGGCAGGGGATTGGCTACACCTTC. It is translated as CASSLAGQGIGYTF.

The chain employs TRBV5-1 and TRBJ2-1; TRBD1 agrees at 7 bases. Germline-derived CDR1 and CDR2 are SGHRS and YFSETQ. The length of the CDR3 is 15 residues. With 4 bases clipped from V and 12 bases from J, the junction kept 16 bases outside the gene matches. CDR3 nucleotide sequence: TGCGCCAGCAGCCCGCAGGGACAGCGGATCGGTGTGCAGTTCTTC. Encoded protein: CASSPQGQRIGVQFF.

This clone was observed a few times. This chain joins TRBV9 and TRBJ2-2, with 9 bases fitting TRBD1. The CDR3 length is 14 residues. Germline CDR1 reads SGDLS; CDR2 reads YYNGEE. The junction had 1 base not matched to a gene; V was cut back by 3 bases and J by 4 bases. The CDR3 is CASSGQGGTGELFF. CDR3 nucleotide sequence: TGTGCCAGCAGCGGACAGGGGGGCACCGGGGAGCTGTTTTTT.

The gene calls are TRBV19 and TRBJ1-2, with TRBD1 identical over 8 bases. Germline assignment: CDR1 LNHDA and CDR2 SQIVND (reference sequence). V shed 8 bases and J 4 bases; nucleotides not matched to a gene: 24. CDR3 length: 19 residues. CDR3 loop: CASYVPPSGTGFPRYGYTF. The CDR3 DNA reads TGTGCCAGTTACGTTCCTCCGTCCGGGACAGGCTTTCCTCGCTATGGCTACACCTTC.

The rearrangement links TRBV5-1 to TRBJ2-1; 10 bases fit TRBD2. The V segment lost 0 bases and the J segment 5 bases; nucleotides outside the gene matches: 8. The CDR3 is 17 amino acids. Germline V gene lookup returns CDR1 SGHRS and CDR2 YFSETQ. The DNA for the CDR3 is TGCGCCAGCAGCTTGGGGCCAACTAGCGGGGTGGACAATGAGCAGTTCTTC. It yields the protein CASSLGPTSGVDNEQFF. Full variable domain (missing parts from reference TRBV5-1 and TRBJ2-1): KAGVTQTPRYLIKTRGQQVTLSCSPISGHRSVSWYQQTPGQGLQFLFEYFSETQRNKGNFPGRFSGRQFSNSRSEMNVSTLELGDSALYLCASSLGPTSGVDNEQFFGPGTRLTVL.

This sequence joins TRBV9 and TRBJ2-2; 7 positions agree with TRBD2. V shed 0 bases and J 2 bases; nucleotides not matched to a gene: 4. The CDR3 runs to 16 residues. Germline lookup yields CDR1 SGDLS and CDR2 YYNGEE. CDR3 coding DNA: TGTGCCAGCAGCGTAGTAGCGGGTGCTAACACCGGGGAGCTGTTTTTT. Translated: CASSVVAGANTGELFF.

The chain links TRBV6-6 to TRBJ2-7; 10 positions agree with TRBD1. V was pared by 0 bases and J by 9 bases, with 8 bases of the junction left unmatched. The CDR3 is 15 amino acids. Germline CDR1 is MNHNY and CDR2 is SVGAGI (reference sequence). CDR3 in amino acids: CASSYSGQGRFGQYF. In nucleotides, the CDR3 is TGTGCCAGCAGTTACTCGGGACAGGGGAGGTTCGGGCAGTACTTC.

This sequence joins TRBV7-2 and TRBJ2-4, with 9 bases aligning to TRBD2. Germline loops: CDR1 SGHTA, CDR2 FQGNSA. The CDR3 has 18 amino acids. J was trimmed by 7 bases and V by 1 base; bases with no gene match: 14. CDR3 bases: TGTGCCAGCAGCTTAGTTCTTGGCGGGGGGGGCCCAGGGAACATTCAGTACTTC. Amino acid sequence: CASSLVLGGGGPGNIQYF.

The rearrangement links TRBV9 to TRBJ2-7; no definite D call. V gave up 0 bases and J gave up 7 bases, with 11 bases separating them. The germline V gene encodes CDR1 SGDLS and CDR2 YYNGEE. CDR3 size: 13 residues. In DNA form, the CDR3 reads TGTGCCAGCAGCGTAGGAGGTGGGTGGGAGCAGTACTTC. Encoded protein: CASSVGGGWEQYF.